Each of the 27 T cell receptor beta chains below was sequenced from the same sample in a study of early stage breast cancer tumors. Assay used: immunoSEQ multiplex PCR; TCRdb lists only in-frame clones, some missing. The sample shows 8,500 to 10,000 clones, 60% to 80% of them seen only once. Sequencing was performed on normal breast tissue next to the tumor. These receptors all come from a person between 60 and 70 years old with breast cancer.

V and J are TRBV5-6 and TRBJ1-1; possibly TRBD1 for D (6 bases). Between the trimmed V and J ends, which lost 1 base and 11 bases, there was a span of 21 bases. Per germline, CDR1 SGHDT and CDR2 YYEEEE. This CDR3 is built from 15 residues. The CDR3 DNA reads TGTGCCAGCAGCTTGCACTACGGGGGGCGCATAGAGGCTTTCTTT. Encoded protein: CASSLHYGGRIEAFF.

This clone was seen a few times. V usage is TRBV7-9 and J usage is TRBJ1-2; D unresolved. V lost 5 bases and J lost 3, with 10 bases in between. Germline V gene lookup returns CDR1 SEHNR and CDR2 FQNEAQ (reference sequence). The CDR3 is 13 residues long. For the CDR3, the DNA is TGTGCCAGCAGCCCACCTAGAGACTATGGCTACACCTTC. Protein product: CASSPPRDYGYTF.

This rearrangement joins TRBV27 to TRBJ2-1; the D is unclear. V was shortened by 6 bases and J by 5 bases, with 14 bases between the two germline ends. CDR1 and CDR2 from the germline V gene are MNHEY and SMNVEV (reference sequence). The CDR3 totals 14 residues. CDR3 nucleotide sequence: TGTGCCAGCAGAACCCCCGGAGCCCACAATGAGCAGTTCTTC. Its translation is CASRTPGAHNEQFF.

This clone came up once. The CDR3 nucleotides read TGTGCCAGCAGCGTACAGGCCAAAGGGGAGCAGTACTTC. It is translated as CASSVQAKGEQYF. J is TRBJ2-7 and V is TRBV5-5; maybe TRBD1 (5 bases). Germline V gene data show CDR1 as SGHKS and CDR2 as YYEKEE (reference sequence). V was pared by 4 bases and J by 7 bases, with 15 bases between. The CDR3 sequence is 13 residues long.

The gene calls are TRBV25-1 and TRBJ2-3, with TRBD1 matching 7 bases. This CDR3 is built from 14 residues. V lost 6 bases to trimming and J lost 0 bases; unmatched junction nucleotides: 3. Germline CDR1 reads MGHDK; CDR2 reads SYGVNS. The CDR3 sequence: CASSLQGSTDTQYF. The CDR3 coding sequence is TGTGCCAGCAGCCTACAGGGGAGCACAGATACGCAGTATTTT.

J is TRBJ2-4 and V is TRBV7-6, with TRBD2 identical over 8 bases. There are 16 residues in the CDR3. The germline CDR1 and CDR2 sequences are SGHVS and FNYEAQ. V lost 2 bases and J lost 4; bases outside the gene matches: 7. The CDR3 DNA sequence: TGTGCCAGCAGCTTAAGCGGGAGCCTAGGAAAAAACATTCAGTACTTC. It encodes CASSLSGSLGKNIQYF.

This chain links TRBV7-2 with TRBJ2-7, with TRBD1 matching 9 bases. Germline assignment: CDR1 SGHTA and CDR2 FQGNSA. Trimming at V came to 4 bases and at J to 3 bases, leaving 4 bases not matched to a gene. The CDR3 covers 14 residues. CDR3 protein: CASSWVGQGYEQYF. CDR3 sequence (DNA): TGTGCCAGCAGCTGGGTGGGACAGGGCTACGAGCAGTACTTC.

J is TRBJ2-5 and V is TRBV2; D call uncertain. Between the trimmed V and J ends, which lost 4 bases and 2 bases, there was a span of 11 bases. Germline CDR1 is SNHLY and CDR2 is FYNNEI. This CDR3 spans 14 amino acids. This chain's CDR3 is CASSGPGQQETQYF. The DNA for the CDR3 is TGTGCCAGCAGTGGTCCTGGGCAGCAAGAGACCCAGTACTTC.

V gene TRBV28 combines with J gene TRBJ1-1; D possibly corresponds to TRBD1 (6 bases). This CDR3 contains 17 residues. Per the germline V gene, CDR1 is MDHEN and CDR2 is SYDVKM. The V gene lost 3 bases and the J gene lost 0 bases, with 17 bases spanning the gap. The CDR3 reads CASSLNRATKMNTEAFF. In DNA form, the CDR3 reads TGTGCCAGCAGTTTGAACAGGGCAACTAAAATGAACACTGAAGCTTTCTTT. Full variable domain (remainder filled in from reference TRBV28 and TRBJ1-1): DVKVTQSSRYLVKRTGEKVFLECVQDMDHENMFWYRQDPGLGLRLIYFSYDVKMKEKGDIPEGYSVSREKKERFSLILESASTNQTSMYLCASSLNRATKMNTEAFFGQGTRLTVV.

J is TRBJ1-1 and V is TRBV5-4; no clear D. The CDR3 spans 16 residues. The germline gives CDR1 SGHNT, CDR2 YYREEE (reference sequence). The V end lost 1 base, the J end lost 5 bases, and 18 bases lay between the germline ends. The chain's CDR3 is CASSLNSARAGTEAFF. The CDR3 nucleotides are TGTGCCAGCAGCTTGAATAGCGCGAGGGCTGGTACTGAAGCTTTCTTT.

This clone turned up a few times. V and J are TRBV5-1 and TRBJ1-2; weak D call: TRBD1 (5 bases). Germline values: CDR1 SGHRS, CDR2 YFSETQ. The CDR3 sequence is 13 residues long. The germline V and J ends were trimmed by 0 bases and 3 bases, with 6 bases remaining between them. For the CDR3, the DNA is TGCGCCAGCAGCTTGGGCAGGGACTATGGCTACACCTTC. Amino acid sequence: CASSLGRDYGYTF.

The chain links TRBV5-8 to TRBJ2-7; 10 bases map to TRBD2. The CDR3 contains 17 residues. With V trimmed by 4 bases and J by 5 bases, 15 bases remained unmatched. In germline, CDR1 is SGHTS, CDR2 YDEGEE. This CDR3 reads CASSRALSSGSPNEQYF. In DNA form, the CDR3 reads TGTGCCAGCAGCCGCGCACTATCTAGCGGGAGTCCCAACGAGCAGTACTTC.

The chain employs TRBV9 and TRBJ2-4, with D maybe TRBD2 (5 bases). Germline CDR1 is SGDLS and CDR2 is YYNGEE. CDR3 length: 15 amino acids. Trimming removed 4 bases at V and 5 bases at J, with 16 bases between. The CDR3 bases are TGTGCCAGCAGCCCCGGGGTGGGATCCCAAAACATTCAGTACTTC. Its translation is CASSPGVGSQNIQYF.

The rearrangement joins TRBV5-5 to TRBJ1-1, with D tentatively TRBD1 (6 bases). V lost 0 bases and J lost 7, with 7 bases in between. The germline V gene encodes CDR1 SGHKS and CDR2 YYEKEE (reference sequence). The CDR3 sequence is 12 residues long. CDR3 nucleotide sequence: TGTGCCAGCAGCTTGGGGACAGTTGAAGCTTTCTTT. Translating it yields CASSLGTVEAFF.

Only a few counts were recorded for this clone. CDR3 residues: CASSYGTAAYEQYF. The CDR3 nucleotides are TGTGCCAGCAGCTATGGAACGGCGGCCTACGAGCAGTACTTC. V is TRBV6-1 and J is TRBJ2-7; D is unresolved. Germline V lookup: CDR1 MNHNS, CDR2 SASEGT. V gave up 6 bases and J gave up 2 bases, with 14 bases separating them. The CDR3 is 14 amino acids.

The chain recombines TRBV6-6 with TRBJ1-4; 10 bases match TRBD1. V trimming: 5 bases; J trimming: 8 bases; junction bases outside the gene matches: 5. CDR1 and CDR2 from the germline V gene are MNHNY and SVGAGI (reference sequence). The CDR3 runs 14 residues. This chain's CDR3 is CASSLGTGDEKLFF. CDR3 in DNA: TGTGCCAGCAGTCTCGGGACAGGGGACGAAAAACTGTTTTTT.

This chain joins TRBV5-5 and TRBJ2-7; 7 bases are a match to TRBD1. The ends lost 2 bases at V and 2 bases at J; junction bases unmatched: 7. This CDR3 is 15 amino acids long. Looked up from germline, CDR1 is SGHKS and CDR2 is YYEKEE (reference sequence). The CDR3 spells CASSFVGQATYEQYF. The CDR3 bases are TGTGCCAGCAGCTTCGTTGGACAGGCAACCTACGAGCAGTACTTC.

This chain joins TRBV4-1 and TRBJ2-2; 9 bases match TRBD1. J was trimmed by 9 bases and V by 4 bases; bases with no gene match: 15. The CDR3 runs 17 residues. Germline V gives CDR1 MGHRA, CDR2 YSYEKL. The CDR3 spells CASSRSGTGSIVRELFF. CDR3 sequence (DNA): TGCGCCAGCAGCCGGTCCGGGACAGGGTCCATAGTTAGGGAGCTGTTTTTT.

This clone was detected once. J is TRBJ2-3 and V is TRBV7-9, with D perhaps matching TRBD1 (5 bases). The germline V gene has CDR1 SEHNR and CDR2 FQNEAQ (reference sequence). This CDR3 spans 15 amino acids. V dropped 1 base and J dropped 2 bases, with 10 bases sitting between them. DNA for the CDR3: TGTGCCAGCAGCTTAGGGACAAGTAACACAGATACGCAGTATTTT. Its protein product is CASSLGTSNTDTQYF.

J is TRBJ2-7 and V is TRBV19, with 9 bases that match TRBD1. Per germline, CDR1 LNHDA and CDR2 SQIVND (reference sequence). The CDR3 is 15 amino acids. The trim removed 3 bases at V and 9 bases at J, leaving 12 bases unmatched. For the CDR3, the DNA is TGTGCCAGTAGTATCCAGACAGGGGGGTTTTCGTGGCAGTACTTC. It is translated as CASSIQTGGFSWQYF.

This chain joins TRBV29-1 and TRBJ2-2; TRBD2 matches at 7 bases. V trimming: 7 bases; J trimming: 3 bases; junction bases outside the gene matches: 5. This CDR3 contains 13 residues. Germline V gene sequence: CDR1 SQVTM, CDR2 ANQGSEA. The CDR3 is CSGEGGYTGELFF. CDR3 bases: TGCAGCGGGGAGGGAGGATACACCGGGGAGCTGTTTTTT.

This clone was detected only once. DNA for the CDR3: TGTGCCAGCAGCCCGATTACGAGGGCGCAGGCCGCTAATGAAAAACTGTTTTTT. Its translation is CASSPITRAQAANEKLFF. V is TRBV7-9 and J is TRBJ1-4; no clear D. CDR3 length: 18 residues. V was pared by 5 bases and J by 3 bases, with 22 bases between. Germline CDR1 is SEHNR and CDR2 is FQNEAQ (reference sequence).

This rearrangement joins TRBV5-1 to TRBJ2-7; 8 nucleotides match TRBD1. The V segment lost 0 bases and the J segment 3 bases; nucleotides outside the gene matches: 5. The CDR3 is 15 residues long. Germline-derived CDR1 and CDR2 are SGHRS and YFSETQ. The CDR3 region has the DNA TGCGCCAGCAGCTTGGTGGGTGGACAGGGCTACGAGCAGTACTTC. Translating gives CASSLVGGQGYEQYF. Filled out from reference TRBV5-1 and TRBJ2-7, the complete variable domain reads KAGVTQTPRYLIKTRGQQVTLSCSPISGHRSVSWYQQTPGQGLQFLFEYFSETQRNKGNFPGRFSGRQFSNSRSEMNVSTLELGDSALYLCASSLVGGQGYEQYFGPGTRLTVT.

This rearrangement joins TRBV30 to TRBJ2-7, with D unresolved. Germline V gives CDR1 GTSNPN, CDR2 SVGIG (reference sequence). This CDR3 is 12 amino acids long. V was pared by 0 bases and J by 5 bases, with 8 bases between. The CDR3 here is CAWSVYEDEQYF. CDR3 nucleotides: TGTGCCTGGAGTGTATATGAGGACGAGCAGTACTTC. Complete variable domain (other parts from reference TRBV30 and TRBJ2-7): SQTIHQWPATLVQPVGSPLSLECTVEGTSNPNLYWYRQAAGRGLQLLFYSVGIGQISSEVPQNLSASRPQDRQFILSSKKLLLSDSGFYLCAWSVYEDEQYFGPGTRLTVT.

The V and J genes are TRBV19 and TRBJ1-4; a possible D gene is TRBD1 (5 bases). The CDR3 spans 16 residues. CDR1 and CDR2 from the germline V gene are LNHDA and SQIVND (reference sequence). V gave up 3 bases and J gave up 4 bases, with 15 bases separating them. CDR3 region: CASSIRGTAYNEKLFF. The CDR3 bases are TGTGCCAGTAGTATCCGCGGGACTGCCTATAATGAAAAACTGTTTTTT.

The chain has TRBV9 and TRBJ2-5; tentative D call: TRBD2 (7 bases). The germline CDR1 and CDR2 sequences are SGDLS and YYNGEE. The V end was cut by 4 bases, the J end by 5 bases, with 18 bases between. The CDR3 loop spans 15 amino acids. CDR3 in DNA: TGTGCCAGCAGCCCGGGGGGTAGGGGGAGGGAGACCCAGTACTTC. This gives the protein CASSPGGRGRETQYF.

The chain is built from TRBV19 and TRBJ1-5; the D gene is possibly TRBD1 (6 bases). Germline lookup yields CDR1 LNHDA and CDR2 SQIVND (reference sequence). This CDR3 has 16 residues. V gave up 4 bases and J gave up 6 bases, with 19 bases separating them. As DNA, the CDR3 is TGTGCCAGTAGTAAACAGGGTGGAGGAGAGCGTCAGCCCCAGCATTTT. Protein product: CASSKQGGGERQPQHF.